Listed below are T cell receptor beta chains from one sample, sequenced in a study of T cell responses to AZD1222 COVID-19 vaccine. Clones were sequenced by immunoSEQ multiplex PCR, and TCRdb holds only the in-frame ones, with some missing. The table has 130,000 to 150,000 clones, roughly nine tenths seen once. The sequencing here drew on peripheral blood, taken on day 0 of AZD1222 vaccination. The receptor set was obtained from an adult in good health. Each CDR3 is given with its conserved first and last residue. D genes are given only for firm matches. Not every row has a clone size; where given, it reads once, few, many or a size class.

j_gene | abundance | d_gene | v_gene | CDR3aa | CDR3nt
TRBJ2-2 | - | TRBD1 | TRBV6-1 | CASSERTGKNTGELFF | TGTGCCAGCAGTGAACGGACAGGGAAGAACACCGGGGAGCTGTTTTTT
TRBJ2-5 | - | - | TRBV4-1 | CASSLGNPPQETQYF | TGCGCCAGCAGCTTGGGGAACCCCCCCCAAGAGACCCAGTACTTC
TRBJ1-1 | - | TRBD1 | TRBV7-9 | CASNHPGQLNTEAFF | TGTGCCAGCAATCATCCGGGACAGCTAAACACTGAAGCTTTCTTT
TRBJ2-7 | - | TRBD2 | TRBV9 | CASSVETSGYEQYF | TGTGCCAGCAGCGTAGAGACTAGCGGCTACGAGCAGTACTTC
TRBJ2-6 | once | TRBD1 | TRBV5-1 | CASRDRGSAGANVLTF | TGCGCCAGCCGGGACAGGGGGTCTGCTGGGGCCAACGTCCTGACTTTC
TRBJ1-1 | - | - | TRBV7-8 | CASSLIAAQNTEAFF | TGTGCCAGCAGCTTAATCGCAGCACAGAACACTGAAGCTTTCTTT
TRBJ2-6 | - | TRBD1 | TRBV6-1 | CASREEYRGHSGANVLTF | TGTGCCAGCAGGGAAGAATACAGGGGCCACTCTGGGGCCAACGTCCTGACTTTC
TRBJ2-2 | - | - | TRBV18 | CASSPGRGNTGELFF | TGTGCCAGCTCACCAGGCAGGGGTAACACCGGGGAGCTGTTTTTT
TRBJ2-1 | - | - | TRBV12-5 | CASGYEKWQFF | TGTGCTAGTGGCTATGAAAAGTGGCAGTTCTTC
TRBJ1-1 | few | TRBD1 | TRBV11-3 | CASSSGTGNTEAFF | TGTGCCAGCAGCTCCGGGACAGGGAACACTGAAGCTTTCTTT
TRBJ1-1 | - | - | TRBV5-1 | CASSLTENTEAFF | TGCGCCAGCAGCTTGACAGAGAACACTGAAGCTTTCTTT
TRBJ2-1 | - | TRBD2 | TRBV2 | CASSDRCLAGACEQFF | TGTGCCAGCAGTGACCGATGCCTAGCGGGAGCCTGTGAGCAGTTCTTC
TRBJ2-7 | - | TRBD2 | TRBV7-9 | CASSLGDGGMVYEQYF | TGTGCCAGCAGCTTAGGGGACGGGGGGATGGTGTACGAGCAGTACTTC
TRBJ1-4 | - | - | TRBV20-1 | CSLGEDEKLFF | TGCAGCCTAGGGGAGGATGAAAAACTGTTTTTT
TRBJ2-7 | - | - | TRBV6-5 | CASSYSGNPYEQYF | TGTGCCAGCAGTTACTCCGGGAACCCCTACGAGCAGTACTTC
TRBJ1-5 | - | - | TRBV20-1 | CSASPQGFGQPQHF | TGCAGTGCTAGTCCCCAGGGTTTCGGTCAGCCCCAGCATTTT
TRBJ1-1 | - | - | TRBV5-5 | CASSSWGTVNTEAFF | TGTGCCAGCAGCTCCTGGGGGACGGTTAACACTGAAGCTTTCTTT
TRBJ1-5 | - | TRBD1 | TRBV7-9 | CASSFTGTGYDQPQHF | TGTGCCAGCAGCTTCACCGGGACAGGGTATGATCAGCCCCAGCATTTT
TRBJ1-5 | - | - | TRBV19 | CASSWSTGGGNQPQHF | TGTGCCAGTAGTTGGTCCACGGGCGGGGGCAATCAGCCCCAGCATTTT
TRBJ2-5 | - | - | TRBV28 | CASSYNKGAGLTYQETQYF | TGTGCCAGCAGTTATAATAAGGGGGCGGGACTTACGTACCAAGAGACCCAGTACTTC
TRBJ2-7 | - | - | TRBV6-2/TRBV6-3 | CASSWRGANYEQYF | TGTGCCAGCAGTTGGAGGGGAGCTAATTACGAGCAGTACTTC
TRBJ2-5 | - | - | TRBV7-2 | CASSFASQETQYF | TGTGCCAGCAGCTTTGCCAGCCAAGAGACCCAGTACTTC
TRBJ2-5 | - | - | TRBV7-2 | CASSPPGARQETQYF | TGTGCCAGCAGCCCCCCCGGGGCGAGACAAGAGACCCAGTACTTC